This passage covers 18 T cell receptor beta chains from one sample sequenced in a study of identical twins. MiXCR, applied by TCRdb to the 5' RACE reads, yields one record per CDR3 protein. The sample carries 650,000 to 750,000 distinct CDR3 sequences, approximately 22% recorded once. The same data also contributed to another study, on T cells expressing NK-cell markers.

The sequenced material came from PBMCs. The source is a woman in her late teens or twenties in good health.

This clonotype was picked up a small number of times. The chain combines TRBV28 with TRBJ2-7, with D hard to call. This CDR3 comprises 13 residues. Trimming removed 5 bases from V and 4 bases from J, with 12 bases in between. The germline V gene encodes CDR1 MDHEN and CDR2 SYDVKM. In DNA form, the CDR3 reads TGTGCCAGCAGTCTATCACCCCAATACGAGCAGTACTTC. Translation gives CASSLSPQYEQYF.

In its sample, this clonotype was seen many times. The V and J genes are TRBV12-3 or TRBV12-4 and TRBJ1-2; 8 bases match TRBD1. This CDR3 is 16 amino acids long. V lost 5 bases to trimming and J lost 3 bases; unmatched junction nucleotides: 11. The CDR3: CASSLTGGRGDYGYTF. The CDR3 DNA reads as TGTGCCAGCAGTCTAACAGGGGGTAGGGGTGACTATGGCTACACCTTC.

The gene calls are TRBV11-3 and TRBJ1-1; TRBD1 matches at 7 bases. Per germline, CDR1 SGHNT and CDR2 YENEEA. The CDR3 loop spans 14 amino acids. J gave up 7 bases and V 2 bases, and 7 bases lay outside the gene matches. CDR3 nucleotide sequence: TGTGCCAGCAGCTTACGGGCAGGGGGAATTGAAGCTTTCTTT. Protein sequence: CASSLRAGGIEAFF.

This clonotype was seen ten or more times. The chain recombines TRBV20-1 with TRBJ1-5, with D unresolved. Trimming pared 3 bases from V and 4 bases from J, leaving 13 bases between. Germline CDR1 reads DFQATT; CDR2 reads SNEGSKA (reference sequence). This CDR3 is built from 14 residues. CDR3 DNA: TGCAGTGCTAGTTCCAGGAAAGATAATCAGCCCCAGCATTTT. Protein: CSASSRKDNQPQHF.

This clonotype has a handful of counts. V and J are TRBV15 and TRBJ2-1, with 7 bases matching TRBD2. This CDR3 spans 13 amino acids. Germline V lookup: CDR1 LNHNV, CDR2 YYDKDF (reference sequence). The V gene end was trimmed by 6 bases and the J gene end by 4 bases; junction bases not matched to a gene: 3. CDR3 amino acids: CATRPAGYNEQFF. CDR3 in DNA: TGTGCCACCAGACCAGCGGGATACAATGAGCAGTTCTTC.

A remark on this clonotype: This may be a read error: a much more frequent sequence differs by one nucleotide. DNA of the CDR3: TGTGCCAGCAGTCCCCTTGGAGCGGGAGCGCAGTACTTC. This codes for CASSPLGAGAQYF. This chain links TRBV6-6 with TRBJ2-7, with 8 positions matching TRBD2. Germline CDR1 reads MNHNY; CDR2 reads SVGAGI (reference sequence). V gave up 5 bases and J gave up 9 bases; unmatched junction bases: 9. CDR3 length: 13 amino acids.

The table lists this clonotype with a few counts. The chain joins TRBV7-8 to TRBJ1-3; 7 bases are a match to TRBD1. Germline V gene data show CDR1 as SGHVS and CDR2 as FQNEAQ. The CDR3 loop spans 16 amino acids. V shed 2 bases, J shed 0 bases, and the junction held 4 bases outside the gene matches. The CDR3 loop reads CASSLNRGPSGNTIYF. CDR3 in DNA: TGTGCCAGCAGCTTAAACAGGGGCCCCTCTGGAAACACCATATATTTT. Combining the CDR3 with reference TRBV7-8 and TRBJ1-3 gives the whole variable domain GAGVSQSPRYKVAKRGQDVALRCDPISGHVSLFWYQQALGQGPEFLTYFQNEAQLDKSGLPSDRFFAERPEGSVSTLKIQRTQQEDSAVYLCASSLNRGPSGNTIYFGEGSWLTVV.

This clonotype was picked up many times. V is TRBV11-1 and J is TRBJ2-7; D remains ambiguous. Germline assignment: CDR1 SGHAT and CDR2 FQDESV (reference sequence). This CDR3 region has 18 residues. Trimming removed 1 base at V and 2 bases at J, with 21 bases between. The CDR3 loop reads CASSLGTFLPRIPYEQYF. Written as DNA, the CDR3 is TGTGCCAGCAGCTTAGGAACCTTCCTCCCGAGAATTCCCTACGAGCAGTACTTC.

The CDR3 protein is CASRESGGKTDTQYF. The CDR3 DNA is TGTGCCAGCCGAGAAAGCGGGGGGAAAACAGATACGCAGTATTTT. The chain recombines TRBV6-1 with TRBJ2-3; TRBD2 agrees at 9 bases. V gave up 8 bases and J gave up 3 bases; unmatched junction bases: 9. The CDR3 is 15 residues long. Germline assignment: CDR1 MNHNS and CDR2 SASEGT.

The chain links TRBV20-1 to TRBJ2-6; D is unclear. The CDR3 runs to 13 residues. Per the germline V gene, CDR1 is DFQATT and CDR2 is SNEGSKA (reference sequence). V lost 6 bases to trimming and J lost 2 bases, with 8 bases between them. The CDR3 DNA reads TGCAGTGCCCCTTTCGCTGGGGCCAACGTCCTGACTTTC. Protein product: CSAPFAGANVLTF.

With regard to this clonotype: One junction end disagrees with the germline gene, perhaps due to a read error. Here the CDR3 reads CSVEDGHRTDTQYF. In nucleotides, the CDR3 is TGCAGCGTAGAAGACGGACACCGCACAGATACGCAGTATTTT. This chain links TRBV29-1 with TRBJ2-3; tentatively, D is TRBD1 (5 bases). The CDR3 covers 14 residues. The germline V gene encodes CDR1 SQVTM and CDR2 ANQGSEA.

The V gene is TRBV28, the J gene TRBJ2-4; tentative D call: TRBD1 (6 bases). The V and J ends lost 3 bases and 6 bases respectively, with 24 bases between them. The V gene's germline CDR1 is MDHEN and CDR2 SYDVKM. The CDR3 length is 18 residues. The CDR3 sequence is CASSFQGISGGDGNIQYF. The CDR3 region has the DNA TGTGCCAGCAGTTTTCAGGGGATAAGTGGGGGAGACGGAAACATTCAGTACTTC.

This clonotype has a count of ten or more. The J gene is TRBJ1-6, the V gene TRBV27; D gene ambiguous. The CDR3 covers 14 residues. Trimming stripped 3 bases from V and 4 bases from J, with 7 bases between. Germline V gene sequence: CDR1 MNHEY, CDR2 SMNVEV (reference sequence). The CDR3 DNA reads TGTGCCAGCAGTTTCATCCAATATAATTCACCCCTCCACTTT. Encoded protein: CASSFIQYNSPLHF.

This clonotype was seen more than once but under ten times. The rearrangement links TRBV29-1 to TRBJ1-5, with D uncertain. V lost 5 bases, J lost 6 bases, and 14 bases lay in between. The CDR3 is 13 residues long. Germline values: CDR1 SQVTM, CDR2 ANQGSEA. The CDR3 spells CSVLAGFGQPQHF. The CDR3 region has the DNA TGCAGCGTTCTCGCGGGGTTTGGTCAGCCCCAGCATTTT. Based on the CDR3 plus reference TRBV29-1 and TRBJ1-5, the full variable domain is SAVISQKPSRDICQRGTSLTIQCQVDSQVTMMFWYRQQPGQSLTLIATANQGSEATYESGFVIDKFPISRPNLTFSTLTVSNMSPEDSSIYLCSVLAGFGQPQHFGDGTRLSIL.

This clonotype was counted between two and nine times. The chain is built from TRBV5-5 and TRBJ1-3; D gene unclear. Germline lookup yields CDR1 SGHKS and CDR2 YYEKEE (reference sequence). The CDR3 length is 13 residues. Trimming took 1 base from V and 6 from J, leaving 8 bases between them. This chain's CDR3 is CASSLKRENTIYF. DNA for the CDR3: TGTGCCAGCAGCTTGAAGAGGGAAAACACCATATATTTT.

The chain employs TRBV6-5 and TRBJ1-3; D uncertain. V shed 4 bases and J shed 0 bases, with 7 bases lying between them. This CDR3 is 14 amino acids long. CDR1 is MNHEY, CDR2 SVGAGI, per germline. This chain's CDR3 is CASSLSTSGNTIYF. In DNA form, the CDR3 reads TGTGCCAGCAGTTTATCGACCTCTGGAAACACCATATATTTT.

A few counts support this clonotype. This chain links TRBV5-4 with TRBJ2-1, with D possibly being TRBD2 (6 bases). V gave up 0 bases and J gave up 2 bases, with 12 bases separating them. In germline, CDR1 is SGHNT, CDR2 YYREEE (reference sequence). The CDR3 sequence is 16 residues long. In nucleotides, the CDR3 is TGTGCCAGCAGCTTGGACGGGACTGCTACCTACAATGAGCAGTTCTTC. Residues: CASSLDGTATYNEQFF. Based on the CDR3 plus reference TRBV5-4 and TRBJ2-1, the full variable domain is ETGVTQSPTHLIKTRGQQVTLRCSSQSGHNTVSWYQQALGQGPQFIFQYYREEENGRGNFPPRFSGLQFPNYSSELNVNALELDDSALYLCASSLDGTATYNEQFFGPGTRLTVL.

V is TRBV10-3 and J is TRBJ1-1; maybe TRBD1 (5 bases). Trimming shortened V by 0 bases and J by 0 bases, and 8 bases separated the two germline ends. CDR3 length equals 15 residues. CDR1 and CDR2 from the germline V gene are ENHRY and SYGVKD. This CDR3 is CAISESKGMNTEAFF. In DNA form, the CDR3 reads TGTGCCATCAGTGAGTCTAAGGGGATGAACACTGAAGCTTTCTTT.